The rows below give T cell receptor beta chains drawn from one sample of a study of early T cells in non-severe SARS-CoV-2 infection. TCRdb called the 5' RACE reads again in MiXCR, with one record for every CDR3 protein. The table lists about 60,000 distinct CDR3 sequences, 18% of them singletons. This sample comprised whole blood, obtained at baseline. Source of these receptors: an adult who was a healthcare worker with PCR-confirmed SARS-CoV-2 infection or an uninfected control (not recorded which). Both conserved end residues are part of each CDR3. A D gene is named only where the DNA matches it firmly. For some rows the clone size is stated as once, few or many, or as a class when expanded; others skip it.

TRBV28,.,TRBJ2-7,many,CASSLGKNYEQYF,TGTGCCAGCAGTTTAGGGAAAAACTACGAGCAGTACTTC
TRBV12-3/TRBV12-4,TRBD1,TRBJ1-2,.,CASNPDRGILYGYTF,TGTGCCAGCAATCCGGACAGGGGAATCCTCTATGGCTACACCTTC
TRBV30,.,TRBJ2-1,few,CAWIVTAGGYNEQFF,TGTGCCTGGATAGTTACTGCGGGCGGATACAATGAGCAGTTCTTC
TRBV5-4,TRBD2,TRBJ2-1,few,CASSWGLAGGYNEQFF,TGTGCCAGCAGCTGGGGACTAGCGGGGGGTTACAATGAGCAGTTCTTC
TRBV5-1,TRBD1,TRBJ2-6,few,CASSLGGQGGGANVLTF,TGCGCCAGCAGCTTGGGAGGACAGGGCGGTGGGGCCAACGTCCTGACTTTC
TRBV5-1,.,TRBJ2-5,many,CASSLVVGPETQYF,TGCGCCAGCAGCTTGGTTGTGGGCCCGGAGACCCAGTACTTC
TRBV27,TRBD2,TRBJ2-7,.,CASSPLAGGATYEQYF,TGTGCCAGCAGTCCCCTGGCGGGAGGCGCCACCTACGAGCAGTACTTC
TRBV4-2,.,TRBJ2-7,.,CASSQESASSYEQYF,TGTGCCAGCAGCCAAGAATCAGCTAGCTCCTACGAGCAGTACTTC
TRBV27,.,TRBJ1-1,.,CASSLTVKYTEAFF,TGTGCCAGCAGTTTAACGGTTAAGTACACTGAAGCTTTCTTT
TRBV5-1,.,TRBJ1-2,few,CASSLGSLTEDGYTF,TGCGCCAGCAGCTTGGGGTCTTTAACGGAGGATGGCTACACCTTC
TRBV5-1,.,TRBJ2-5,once,CASSPSLAGQTQYF,TGCGCCAGCAGCCCCAGTTTGGCAGGCCAGACCCAGTACTTC
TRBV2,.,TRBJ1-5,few,CASSVLGPSQPQHF,TGTGCCAGCAGTGTATTAGGACCCAGCCAGCCCCAGCATTTT
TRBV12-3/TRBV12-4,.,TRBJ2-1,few,CASSFSGTRYNEQFF,TGTGCCAGCAGTTTTTCCGGTACCCGGTACAATGAGCAGTTCTTC
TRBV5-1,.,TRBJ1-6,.,CASSSATGSYNSPLHF,TGCGCCAGCAGCTCGGCGACAGGCTCCTATAATTCACCCCTCCACTTT
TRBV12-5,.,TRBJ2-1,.,CASGLTLGQSEQFF,TGTGCTAGTGGTTTGACCCTCGGACAGTCTGAGCAGTTCTTC
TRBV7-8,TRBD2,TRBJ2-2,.,CASSFPLAGETGELFF,TGTGCCAGCAGCTTTCCCCTAGCGGGAGAGACCGGGGAGCTGTTTTTT
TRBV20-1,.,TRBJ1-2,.,CSARFPGQLPSAGDGYTF,TGCAGTGCTAGATTCCCCGGACAGCTTCCGAGCGCCGGGGATGGCTACACCTTC
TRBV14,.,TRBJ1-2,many,CASSGGPLYGYTF,TGTGCCAGCAGCGGAGGACCGCTCTATGGCTACACCTTC
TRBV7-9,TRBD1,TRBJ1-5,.,CASSLTRDRVNNQPQHF,TGTGCCAGCAGCCTAACCCGAGACAGGGTAAACAATCAGCCCCAGCATTTT
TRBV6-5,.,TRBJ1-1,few,CASSNQIGVHTEAFF,TGTGCCAGCTCCAATCAAATCGGGGTTCACACTGAAGCTTTCTTT
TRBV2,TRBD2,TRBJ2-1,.,CASRHLTSGLDNEQFF,TGTGCCAGCAGACACCTCACTAGCGGCCTAGACAATGAGCAGTTCTTC
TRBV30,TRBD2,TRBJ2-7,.,CAWSDRGGLVHEQYF,TGTGCCTGGAGTGATCGCGGGGGATTGGTCCACGAGCAGTACTTC
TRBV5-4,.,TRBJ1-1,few,CASSLLGGRGTEAFF,TGTGCCAGCAGCTTATTAGGGGGGCGTGGGACTGAAGCTTTCTTT
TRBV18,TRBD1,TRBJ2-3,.,CASQRDGTGTQYF,TGTGCCAGCCAGAGGGATGGGACAGGTACGCAGTATTTT
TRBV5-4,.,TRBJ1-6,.,CASWEQGVSPLHF,TGTGCCAGCTGGGAACAGGGTGTTTCACCCCTCCACTTT
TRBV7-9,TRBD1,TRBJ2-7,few,CASTKGRTGWPYEQYF,TGTGCCAGCACCAAAGGCCGGACAGGGTGGCCCTACGAGCAGTACTTC
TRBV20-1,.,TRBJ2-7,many,CSARPPVGASPYEQYF,TGCAGTGCTAGACCCCCCGTCGGGGCGTCCCCCTACGAGCAGTACTTC
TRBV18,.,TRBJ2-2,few,CASSPRQGDTGELFF,TGTGCCAGCTCACCACGGCAGGGCGACACCGGGGAGCTGTTTTTT
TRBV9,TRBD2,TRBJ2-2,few,CASNSAGGDTGELFF,TGTGCCAGCAATTCCGCGGGAGGAGATACCGGGGAGCTGTTTTTT
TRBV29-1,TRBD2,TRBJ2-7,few,CSAGGFAYEQYF,TGCAGCGCGGGGGGTTTCGCCTACGAGCAGTACTTC
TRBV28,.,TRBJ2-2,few,CASSFLVGTGELFF,TGTGCCAGCAGTTTTCTGGTGGGCACCGGGGAGCTGTTTTTT
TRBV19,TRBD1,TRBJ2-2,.,CGGRDSYTGELFF,TGTGGTGGTCGGGACAGCTACACCGGGGAGCTGTTTTTT
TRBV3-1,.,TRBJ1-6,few,CASSQVSGGYNSPLHF,TGTGCCAGCAGCCAAGTTTCAGGCGGATATAATTCACCCCTCCACTTT
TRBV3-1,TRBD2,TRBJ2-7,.,CASSQAGGGRIEQYF,TGTGCCAGCAGCCAAGCGGGCGGGGGGAGGATTGAGCAGTACTTC
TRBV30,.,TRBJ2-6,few,CAIDRASGANVLTF,TGTGCCATAGACAGAGCCTCTGGGGCCAACGTCCTGACTTTC
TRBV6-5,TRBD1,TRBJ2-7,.,CADRQGGRTYEQYF,TGTGCCGACCGACAGGGTGGTAGGACCTACGAGCAGTACTTC
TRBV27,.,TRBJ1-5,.,CASSTGRYNQPQHF,TGTGCCAGCAGTACAGGCAGATACAATCAGCCCCAGCATTTT
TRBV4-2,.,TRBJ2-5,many,CASSPRQEGQETQYF,TGTGCCAGCAGCCCTAGACAGGAAGGGCAAGAGACCCAGTACTTC
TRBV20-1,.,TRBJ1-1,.,CSARQDRTFMNTEAFF,TGCAGTGCCCGACAGGACCGTACTTTTATGAACACTGAAGCTTTCTTT
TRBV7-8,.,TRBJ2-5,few,CASSSLYF,TGTGCCAGCAGCTCCCTGTACTTC
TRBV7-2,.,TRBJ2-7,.,CASSLEAVSYEQYF,TGTGCCAGCAGCTTAGAAGCGGTCTCCTACGAGCAGTACTTC
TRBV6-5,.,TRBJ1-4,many,CASRRDATNEKLFF,TGTGCCAGCAGAAGGGACGCAACTAATGAAAAACTGTTTTTT
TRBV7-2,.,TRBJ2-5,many,CASSPGPQMAQYF,TGTGCCAGCAGCCCCGGACCCCAGATGGCCCAGTACTTC
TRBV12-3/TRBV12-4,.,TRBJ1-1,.,CASSLLLLNTEAFF,TGTGCCAGCAGTTTGTTGCTCTTAAACACTGAAGCTTTCTTT
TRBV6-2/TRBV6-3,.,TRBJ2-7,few,CASSYSRTVSYEQYF,TGTGCCAGCAGTTACTCACGGACCGTCTCCTACGAGCAGTACTTC